The clone carrying this T cell receptor beta chain was recorded many times. Its antigen is as yet unknown. This specimen comes from a study of T-cell memory formation after mild COVID-19. General study results and limits: For contracting clones, CD4+ ones sat mainly in CM and EM, CD8+ in EMRA.

The CDR3 consists of 16 residues. Germline CDR1 SGHVS, CDR2 FQNEAQ. V lost 5 bases and J lost 5, with 19 bases in between. TCRdb itself ran the 5' RACE reads through MiXCR, one entry per CDR3 protein. The sample lists over 55,000 distinct CDR3 sequences; more than 10% were seen once. This rearrangement joins TRBV7-8 to TRBJ2-1; tentatively, D is TRBD1 (6 bases). The sample comprised PBMCs or a T cell subset sorted from them (not recorded which). The TCR sequence derives from a man aged 18 to 35 who had mild COVID-19 (a few samples of this study predate the infection). Cell type and time point are not known. The CDR3 region is CASSPGFGDKNNEQFF. The DNA for the CDR3 is TGTGCCAGCAGCCCGGGGTTTGGGGACAAGAACAATGAGCAGTTCTTC. The full variable domain, with the rest looked up from reference TRBV7-8 and TRBJ2-1, is GAGVSQSPRYKVAKRGQDVALRCDPISGHVSLFWYQQALGQGPEFLTYFQNEAQLDKSGLPSDRFFAERPEGSVSTLKIQRTQQEDSAVYLCASSPGFGDKNNEQFFGPGTRLTVL.